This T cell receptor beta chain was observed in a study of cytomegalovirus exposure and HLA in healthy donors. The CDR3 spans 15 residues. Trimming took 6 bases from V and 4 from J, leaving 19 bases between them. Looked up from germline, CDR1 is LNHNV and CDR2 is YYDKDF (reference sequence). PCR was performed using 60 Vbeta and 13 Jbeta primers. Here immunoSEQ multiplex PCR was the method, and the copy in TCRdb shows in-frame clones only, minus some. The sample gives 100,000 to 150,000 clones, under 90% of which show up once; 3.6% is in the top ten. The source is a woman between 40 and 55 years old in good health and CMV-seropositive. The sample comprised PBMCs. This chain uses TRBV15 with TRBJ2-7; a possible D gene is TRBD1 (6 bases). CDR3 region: CATSLDRGMQYEQYF. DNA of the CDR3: TGTGCCACCAGTTTGGACAGAGGAATGCAATACGAGCAGTACTTC. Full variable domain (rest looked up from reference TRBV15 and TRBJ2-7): DAMVIQNPRYQVTQFGKPVTLSCSQTLNHNVMYWYQQKSSQAPKLLFHYYDKDFNNEADTPDNFQSRRPNTSFCFLDIRSPGLGDTAMYLCATSLDRGMQYEQYFGPGTRLTVT.